Below are 24 T cell receptor beta chains sequenced from a single sample in a study of tumor and adjacent non-tumor tissue in lung cancer. TCRbeta libraries were built with three rounds of nested PCR, modified from ARM-PCR. TCRdb re-analysed the multiplex PCR reads in MiXCR, keeping a single row per CDR3 protein. The sample shows about 120,000 distinct CDR3 sequences, 60% to 70% of them seen only once. The template was RNA from unsorted bulk tissue. Sequencing was carried out using lung tumor tissue. These receptors all stem from a man in his thirties or forties with non-small cell lung cancer.

A remark on this clonotype: No conserved phenylalanine or tryptophan ends this CDR3, so it is likely a read error. The chain links TRBV29-1 to TRBJ2-3; TRBD1 might be the D (5 bases). Germline CDR1 SQVTM, CDR2 ANQGSEA. The CDR3 sequence is 11 residues long. CDR3 sequence (DNA): TGCAGTGCAGGGCTCACAGATACGCAGTATCTT. This sequence encodes CSAGLTDTQYL.

This clonotype appeared a single time. One junction end does not reproduce the germline sequence, and a read error may be involved. The chain employs TRBV6-5 and TRBJ1-2; 10 bases fit TRBD1. This CDR3 has 15 residues. Germline CDR1 and CDR2: MNHEY and SVGAGI. The CDR3 region has the DNA TGCGCCTGCAGTTATACGACAGGGGGCGAGTATGGCTACACCTTC. Encoded protein: CACSYTTGGEYGYTF.

As regards this clonotype: Given a much more abundant clone one base away, this may be a read error. The genes are TRBV4-3 and TRBJ1-2, with D hard to call. V lost 7 bases and J 2 bases, leaving 11 bases between the germline ends. This CDR3 spans 13 amino acids. Germline CDR1 reads LGHNA; CDR2 reads YSLEER. CDR3 in amino acids: CASNHESNYGYTF. CDR3 sequence (DNA): TGCGCCAGCAACCATGAGTCAAACTATGGCTACACCTTC.

About this clonotype itself: A much larger clone lies one base from this, so it may be a read error. The chain couples TRBV20-1 to TRBJ2-5, with TRBD2 matching 8 bases. This CDR3 region has 11 residues. The V gene's germline CDR1 is DFQATT and CDR2 SNEGSKA (reference sequence). In DNA form, the CDR3 reads TGCAGCTTCCGGGGGGGCAAGACCCAGTACTTC. Translation: CSFRGGKTQYF.

Comment on this clonotype: Relative to the germline gene, one junction end is altered; a read error may explain this. The rearrangement joins TRBV11-1 to TRBJ2-3; 9 bases align to TRBD2. CDR3 length: 15 amino acids. CDR1 SGHAT and CDR2 FQDESV come from the germline V gene (reference sequence). The CDR3 loop is CASSPAGGSTDRQYF. The CDR3 DNA sequence: TGTGCCAGCAGCCCAGCGGGGGGTAGCACAGATAGGCAGTATTTT.

With respect to this clonotype: This may be a read error, as it is one base from a much larger clone. The genes are TRBV20-1 and TRBJ2-7; TRBD2 might be the D (8 bases). V shed 5 bases and J shed 1 base, with 18 bases lying between them. The CDR3 runs 15 residues. Germline V gene lookup returns CDR1 DFQATT and CDR2 SNEGSKA (reference sequence). The CDR3 DNA reads TGCAGTGCTCGAAGGACTAGCAGGGGGTCCTACGAGCAGTACTTC. Its translation: CSARRTSRGSYEQYF.

On this clonotype itself: One end of the junction does not line up with germline, which may come from a read error. V and J are TRBV6-6 and TRBJ2-2; D is possibly TRBD2 (6 bases). The CDR3 covers 17 residues. Germline V gives CDR1 MNHNY, CDR2 SVGAGI (reference sequence). The chain's CDR3 is CASSSDRDSGVARELFF. DNA for the CDR3: TGTGCAAGCAGTTCAGACCGGGACTCGGGGGTCGCCAGGGAGCTGTTTTTT.

About this clonotype itself: A much larger clonotype is one base distant, so this may be a read error. V gene TRBV4-1 combines with J gene TRBJ1-2; no firm D call. There are 15 residues in the CDR3. Germline V gives CDR1 MGHRA, CDR2 YSYEKL. Between the trimmed V and J ends, which lost 2 bases and 5 bases, there was a span of 15 bases. The CDR3 region has the DNA TGCGCCAGCAGCCAATTGTTTCTGCAGGAGTATGGCTACACCTTC. Translation gives CASSQLFLQEYGYTF.

In regard to this clonotype: Possible read error: a much larger clone is one base away. This chain joins TRBV7-8 and TRBJ2-7; D is perhaps TRBD2 (7 bases). The CDR3 contains 15 residues. Germline values: CDR1 SGHVS, CDR2 FQNEAQ. Written as DNA, the CDR3 is TGTGACAGCAGCCGGGGTGGGGACGGGGGGCTGGAGCAGTACTTC. Its protein product is CDSSRGGDGGLEQYF.

Comments on this clonotype: At one of its ends the junction is not consistent with the germline gene, which may arise from a read error. The chain employs TRBV6-5 and TRBJ2-1; D is possibly TRBD2 (5 bases). The CDR3 consists of 15 residues. In germline, CDR1 is MNHEY, CDR2 SVGAGI. CDR3 residues: CASSPYSVSYNGQFF. In nucleotides, the CDR3 is TGTGCCAGCAGCCCCTATAGCGTTTCCTACAATGGGCAGTTCTTC.

This clonotype was picked up many times. This sequence joins TRBV29-1 and TRBJ1-1; D is possibly TRBD1 (5 bases). V was clipped by 3 bases and J by 4 bases, with 9 bases between them. CDR1 and CDR2 (germline): SQVTM, ANQGSEA. This CDR3 comprises 12 residues. CDR3 nucleotide sequence: TGCAGCGTTGAGGGCGGGGGCACTGAAGCTTTCTTT. This gives the protein CSVEGGGTEAFF.

With regard to this clonotype: One end of the junction is discordant with germline, which a read error may explain. The V and J genes are TRBV11-2 and TRBJ2-3; maybe TRBD1 (6 bases). The CDR3 totals 16 residues. CDR1 is SGHAT and CDR2 is FQNNGV in the germline V gene. The CDR3 sequence is CASNANLGQHTDTHYF. The CDR3 DNA is TGTGCCAGCAACGCCAACCTTGGACAGCACACAGATACGCACTATTTT.

Comment on this clonotype: Given the absence of the conserved phenylalanine or tryptophan at the CDR3 end, a read error is likely. The chain employs TRBV11-3 and TRBJ2-7; TRBD2 is a possible D gene (7 bases). The CDR3 totals 14 residues. The germline gives CDR1 SGHNT, CDR2 YENEEA. V was clipped by 7 bases and J by 5 bases, with 18 bases between them. CDR3 in amino acids: CASNWGGRDDEQYL. CDR3 coding DNA: TGTGCCAGCAACTGGGGGGGCCGTGACGACGAGCAGTACTTA.

The chain combines TRBV7-2 with TRBJ2-7; weak D call: TRBD1 (6 bases). Trimming removed 4 bases from V and 3 bases from J, with 13 bases in between. CDR3 size: 14 residues. Germline CDR1 SGHTA, CDR2 FQGNSA. This CDR3 reads CASSSYRTVYEQYF. The CDR3 DNA sequence: TGTGCCAGCAGCTCATACCGGACAGTCTACGAGCAGTACTTC.

Of note for this clonotype: An end of the junction does not agree with germline; a read error may underlie this. This rearrangement joins TRBV6-5 to TRBJ1-6, with D uncertain. Germline lookup yields CDR1 MNHEY and CDR2 SVGAGI. CDR3 length: 11 amino acids. The chain's CDR3 is CAGSYVGTLYF. For the CDR3, the DNA is TGTGCCGGCAGTTACGTGGGTACCCTCTACTTT.

This clonotype has just a few counts. This may arise from a read error, as a much more abundant clone is one base away. The genes are TRBV20-1 and TRBJ2-1, with a possible D match to TRBD2 (6 bases). CDR1 DFQATT and CDR2 SNEGSKA come from the germline V gene (reference sequence). The CDR3 is 15 amino acids. V shed 3 bases and J shed 9 bases, with 21 bases lying between them. DNA of the CDR3: TGCAGTGCTAGGGCTGGGGCTACATTGACTAGTGAGCAGTTCTTC. This translates into CSARAGATLTSEQFF.

About this clonotype itself: The conserved final phenylalanine or tryptophan is absent from the CDR3, which likely points to a read error. This chain joins TRBV4-1 and TRBJ2-2; TRBD1 aligns across 9 bases. CDR1 is MGHRA, CDR2 YSYEKL, per germline. The CDR3 loop spans 17 amino acids. The CDR3, as DNA: TGCGCCGGCAGCCAAGGTCCGGGACAGGGCAAGACCGGGGAGCTGTTTCTT. Translating gives CAGSQGPGQGKTGELFL.

Comment on this clonotype: This may be a read error, as it is one base from a much larger clone. No conserved phenylalanine or tryptophan ends this CDR3, so it is likely a read error. The gene calls are TRBV6-1 and TRBJ1-3; D not resolved. V gave up 2 bases and J gave up 0 bases, with 8 bases separating them. Germline CDR1 reads MNHNS; CDR2 reads SASEGT. This CDR3 has 15 residues. The CDR3 is CASSELAISGNTIYY. The DNA of the CDR3 is TGTGCCAGCAGTGAATTAGCTATCTCTGGAAACACCATATATTAT.

This chain joins TRBV7-3 and TRBJ1-2, with D possibly matching TRBD1 (6 bases). The CDR3 length is 16 residues. The V gene's germline CDR1 is SGHTA and CDR2 FQGTGA. V dropped 2 bases and J dropped 7 bases, with 20 bases sitting between them. CDR3 nucleotides: TGTGCCAGCAGCTTATACGCCTCCGAGAGGGGGAGTGGCTACACCTTC. Residues: CASSLYASERGSGYTF.

This clonotype came up a few times. This chain uses TRBV5-1 with TRBJ2-1; 10 nucleotides match TRBD1. The CDR3 has 15 amino acids. The germline V gene has CDR1 SGHRS and CDR2 YFSETQ. V shed 5 bases and J 8 bases; nucleotides not matched to a gene: 10. The CDR3: CASSLQGTGEDEQFF. CDR3 DNA sequence: TGCGCCAGCAGTCTACAAGGGACAGGGGAGGATGAGCAGTTCTTC. Full variable domain (remainder filled in from reference TRBV5-1 and TRBJ2-1): KAGVTQTPRYLIKTRGQQVTLSCSPISGHRSVSWYQQTPGQGLQFLFEYFSETQRNKGNFPGRFSGRQFSNSRSEMNVSTLELGDSALYLCASSLQGTGEDEQFFGPGTRLTVL.

Comment on this clonotype: A much larger clone sits a single nucleotide away, making a read error possible. The chain combines TRBV20-1 with TRBJ2-1; 9 bases match TRBD2. Per germline, CDR1 DFQATT and CDR2 SNEGSKA (reference sequence). The CDR3 covers 15 residues. The CDR3 region is CNASLRLAVANEQFF. As DNA, the CDR3 is TGCAATGCTAGTTTACGACTAGCGGTGGCCAATGAGCAGTTCTTC.

Note on this clonotype: An end of the junction does not agree with germline; a read error may underlie this. The chain has TRBV5-6 and TRBJ2-3; D may be TRBD1 (6 bases). The CDR3 runs 15 residues. The V gene's germline CDR1 is SGHDT and CDR2 YYEEEE. CDR3 in amino acids: CARSLEQGLTDTQYF. In DNA, the CDR3 is TGTGCCAGAAGCTTGGAACAGGGCCTCACAGATACGCAGTATTTT.

This clonotype has only a few counts. The CDR3 nucleotides read TGTGCCAGCAACCCGGGGATGACAGATACGCAGTATTTT. Protein: CASNPGMTDTQYF. The chain links TRBV12-3 or TRBV12-4 to TRBJ2-3; TRBD2 is a possible D gene (5 bases). Between the trimmed V and J ends, which lost 7 bases and 3 bases, there was a span of 11 bases. This CDR3 has 13 residues.

This clonotype was detected a few times. The junction does not match germline at one end; this may be a read error. V gene TRBV6-1 combines with J gene TRBJ2-3; 14 bases map to TRBD2. The germline gives CDR1 MNHNS, CDR2 SASEGT. The CDR3 loop spans 15 amino acids. CDR3: CASTGLAGGTNTQYF. Here the CDR3 DNA reads TGTGCCAGCACCGGACTAGCGGGAGGCACAAATACGCAGTATTTT.